The next 25 T cell receptor beta chains were all read from a single sample in a study of T-cell reconstitution after alpha-beta-depleted transplantation in children. Unique molecular identifiers were used in preparing the TCRbeta library. TCRdb recomputed calls from the PCR reads with MiXCR, one row per CDR3 protein. The data contain more than 90,000 distinct CDR3 sequences, 10% of them seen just once; the ten biggest clones take up 30% to 35%. The sequencing used PBMCs, collected before TCRalphabeta/CD19-depleted stem cell transplant. These receptors were obtained from a boy aged 2 to 9 with acute lymphoblastic leukemia, due to receive a stem cell transplant.

This clonotype occurred many times. The rearrangement joins TRBV4-1 to TRBJ2-5; tentatively, D is TRBD2 (5 bases). CDR3 length: 15 residues. V dropped 0 bases and J dropped 5 bases, with 13 bases sitting between them. CDR1 is MGHRA and CDR2 is YSYEKL in the germline V gene. The CDR3 sequence is CASSQEIPSPETQYF. The CDR3 coding sequence is TGCGCCAGCAGCCAAGAAATTCCTAGCCCCGAGACCCAGTACTTC.

This clonotype was seen a handful of times. This rearrangement joins TRBV7-8 to TRBJ2-1, with TRBD2 as a possible D gene (6 bases). The CDR3 is made up of 15 amino acids. Germline-derived CDR1 and CDR2 are SGHVS and FQNEAQ. The germline V and J ends were trimmed by 5 bases and 5 bases, with 16 bases remaining between them. CDR3 sequence (DNA): TGTGCCAGCAGCCCTCTTAGCGGTGAGGACAATGAGCAGTTCTTC. Protein: CASSPLSGEDNEQFF.

The genes are TRBV7-9 and TRBJ1-2; D unclear. Germline lookup yields CDR1 SEHNR and CDR2 FQNEAQ (reference sequence). V lost 4 bases and J lost 0, with 18 bases in between. CDR3 length: 17 amino acids. CDR3: CASSSLQVLKANYGYTF. The CDR3 DNA is TGTGCCAGCAGCTCGTTACAAGTTTTGAAAGCTAACTATGGCTACACCTTC.

This clonotype was recorded many times. The V call is TRBV5-1, the J call TRBJ2-3; D gene unclear. The germline V gene has CDR1 SGHRS and CDR2 YFSETQ. The V end was cut by 4 bases, the J end by 0 bases, with 3 bases between. CDR3 length: 12 residues. The CDR3 spells CASSMSTDTQYF. The CDR3, as DNA: TGCGCCAGCAGCATGAGCACAGATACGCAGTATTTT.

This clonotype was counted at least ten times. The rearrangement joins TRBV12-3 or TRBV12-4 to TRBJ2-5, with D possibly called TRBD1 or TRBD2 (6 bases each). Trimming left V 5 bases short and J 5 bases short, with 12 bases between. The CDR3 contains 13 residues. The CDR3 spells CASSRGEGETQYF. CDR3 sequence (DNA): TGTGCCAGCAGTAGGGGGGAAGGGGAGACCCAGTACTTC.

The rearrangement links TRBV12-3 or TRBV12-4 to TRBJ1-2; D is possibly TRBD1 (6 bases). The CDR3 runs to 16 residues. V lost 5 bases to trimming and J lost 13 bases, with 29 bases between them. CDR3 sequence reads: CASSLSESTGTGHATF. CDR3 coding DNA: TGTGCCAGCAGTCTTTCTGAGTCGACAGGTACAGGGCACGCCACCTTC.

This clonotype was recorded a few times. This chain links TRBV12-3 or TRBV12-4 with TRBJ2-2, with 8 bases that match TRBD2. The CDR3 spans 12 residues. Trimming removed 11 bases from V and 4 bases from J; junction bases left unmatched: 3. CDR3 in amino acids: CAAGGGTGELFF. The CDR3 nucleotides are TGTGCCGCGGGGGGCGGCACCGGGGAGCTGTTTTTT.

This rearrangement joins TRBV7-6 to TRBJ2-1; 8 bases are shared with TRBD2. The J segment lost 3 bases and the V segment lost 2 bases, leaving 9 bases of the junction unmatched. The CDR3 has 17 residues. The V gene's germline CDR1 is SGHVS and CDR2 FNYEAQ. CDR3: CASSLNPLAGSYNEQFF. DNA for the CDR3: TGTGCCAGCAGCTTAAACCCCCTAGCGGGTAGCTACAATGAGCAGTTCTTC.

In its sample, this clonotype was seen a few times. The V and J genes are TRBV25-1 and TRBJ2-5, with a possible D match to TRBD1 (6 bases). CDR1 and CDR2 from the germline V gene are MGHDK and SYGVNS. The CDR3 consists of 16 residues. The V and J ends lost 1 base and 1 base respectively, with 13 bases between them. For the CDR3, the DNA is TGTGCCAGCAGTGAATGGACAGTGAAACCCCAAGAGACCCAGTACTTC. This translates into CASSEWTVKPQETQYF.

This clonotype was seen many times. The rearrangement joins TRBV20-1 to TRBJ2-7; D perhaps matches TRBD2 (6 bases). Trimming took off 0 bases at V and 4 bases at J, with 19 bases between the two ends. CDR1 is DFQATT, CDR2 SNEGSKA, per germline (reference sequence). The CDR3 spans 16 residues. The CDR3 protein is CSARDWGTAEWYEQYF. Written as DNA, the CDR3 is TGCAGTGCTAGAGATTGGGGGACTGCGGAGTGGTACGAGCAGTACTTC.

This chain links TRBV29-1 with TRBJ2-1, with 14 nucleotides matching TRBD2. Germline assignment: CDR1 SQVTM and CDR2 ANQGSEA. Trimming at V came to 7 bases and at J to 8 bases, leaving 4 bases not matched to a gene. The CDR3 runs to 13 residues. The CDR3 DNA sequence: TGCAGCGGGAGACTAGCGGGGGGGGATGAGCAGTTCTTC. Encoded protein: CSGRLAGGDEQFF.

The chain recombines TRBV13 with TRBJ2-4, with 8 bases aligning to TRBD2. Germline loops: CDR1 PRHDT, CDR2 FYEKMQ (reference sequence). The V and J ends lost 5 bases and 5 bases, in that order; junction bases with no gene match: 5. This CDR3 has 14 amino acids. The CDR3 DNA sequence: TGTGCCAGCAGCCCAATAGCGGGACAAAACATTCAGTACTTC. This encodes CASSPIAGQNIQYF.

This clonotype was found a few times. V is TRBV5-5 and J is TRBJ1-3, with TRBD1 matching 7 bases. This CDR3 contains 18 residues. The trim removed 5 bases at V and 0 bases at J, leaving 14 bases unmatched. Looked up from germline, CDR1 is SGHKS and CDR2 is YYEKEE (reference sequence). CDR3 loop: CASSYMPGTVGSGNTIYF. The DNA for the CDR3 is TGTGCCAGCAGTTACATGCCCGGGACAGTGGGCTCTGGAAACACCATATATTTT. Filled out from reference TRBV5-5 and TRBJ1-3, the complete variable domain reads DAGVTQSPTHLIKTRGQQVTLRCSPISGHKSVSWYQQVLGQGPQFIFQYYEKEERGRGNFPDRFSARQFPNYSSELNVNALLLGDSALYLCASSYMPGTVGSGNTIYFGEGSWLTVV.

In its sample, this clonotype was seen a few times. This chain uses TRBV12-3 or TRBV12-4 with TRBJ2-2; D remains ambiguous. The CDR3 runs 16 residues. V was cut by 5 bases and J by 5 bases, with 18 bases left in between. CDR3 bases: TGTGCCAGCAGTCCAATGCTAGGGATAAGGACCGGGGAGCTGTTTTTT. It encodes CASSPMLGIRTGELFF.

This clonotype came up a few times. The gene calls are TRBV2 and TRBJ2-4; no reliable D call. V dropped 6 bases and J dropped 8 bases, with 11 bases sitting between them. The germline gives CDR1 SNHLY, CDR2 FYNNEI. The CDR3 contains 12 residues. DNA of the CDR3: TGTGCCAGCAGGCCCCCAGTTGACATTCAGTACTTC. It specifies CASRPPVDIQYF.

Ten or more counts support this clonotype. The gene calls are TRBV25-1 and TRBJ2-7, with TRBD2 matching over 12 bases. The length of the CDR3 is 16 residues. Germline CDR1 and CDR2: MGHDK and SYGVNS. J gave up 6 bases and V 1 base, and 7 bases lay outside the gene matches. The CDR3 here is CASSESGGLAGLEQYF. CDR3 coding DNA: TGTGCCAGCAGTGAATCCGGTGGACTAGCGGGACTCGAGCAGTACTTC.

The genes are TRBV7-8 and TRBJ1-5; TRBD1 matches at 10 bases. Unmatched junction bases numbered 3, after V lost 4 bases and J lost 6 bases. The CDR3 covers 14 residues. Per the germline V gene, CDR1 is SGHVS and CDR2 is FQNEAQ. Written as DNA, the CDR3 is TGTGCCAGCAGCTGGACAGGGGGTATTCAGCCCCAGCATTTT. This sequence encodes CASSWTGGIQPQHF.

This clonotype was counted at least ten times. The chain carries TRBV4-2 and TRBJ2-3, with D perhaps matching TRBD2 (5 bases). The CDR3 extends over 16 amino acids. Trimming removed 0 bases at V and 2 bases at J, with 12 bases between. CDR1 LGHNA and CDR2 YNFKEQ come from the germline V gene. As DNA, the CDR3 is TGTGCCAGCAGCCAAGAACCGGGCGGGTACACAGATACGCAGTATTTT. This translates into CASSQEPGGYTDTQYF.

The sample holds a few counts of this clonotype. The rearrangement joins TRBV5-5 to TRBJ1-2, with a tentative D call TRBD1 (5 bases). The CDR3 is made up of 14 amino acids. Trimming pared 5 bases from V and 8 bases from J, leaving 19 bases between. The germline CDR1 and CDR2 sequences are SGHKS and YYEKEE (reference sequence). For the CDR3, the DNA is TGTGCCAGCAGTTCCCGGAATCAGGGACGAGGCTACACCTTC. It translates to CASSSRNQGRGYTF.

The genes are TRBV20-1 and TRBJ2-2; 9 bases are a match to TRBD2. The CDR3 is 15 residues long. The trim removed 3 bases at V and 4 bases at J, leaving 6 bases unmatched. Germline lookup yields CDR1 DFQATT and CDR2 SNEGSKA (reference sequence). The CDR3 bases are TGCAGTGCTAGTCCAATAGCGGGAGCCACCGGGGAGCTGTTTTTT. Protein product: CSASPIAGATGELFF.

There are many counts of this clonotype. The chain links TRBV12-3 or TRBV12-4 to TRBJ1-1; D remains unclear. The CDR3 has 17 amino acids. Trimming took off 1 base at V and 1 base at J, with 16 bases between the two ends. Here the CDR3 reads CASSLGTWFGKNTEAFF. The CDR3, as DNA: TGTGCCAGCAGTTTAGGCACATGGTTCGGGAAGAACACTGAAGCTTTCTTT.

The V call is TRBV6-5, the J call TRBJ2-3; TRBD2 matches at 7 bases. Unmatched junction bases numbered 9, after V lost 8 bases and J lost 10 bases. The CDR3 has 12 amino acids. Germline V gene sequence: CDR1 MNHEY, CDR2 SVGAGI. CDR3 DNA: TGTGCCAGCGGGCGGGGGACTGGATCGCAGTATTTT. Amino acids: CASGRGTGSQYF.

This clonotype was observed many times. The rearrangement uses TRBV6-5 and TRBJ2-6; no firm D call. Per germline, CDR1 MNHEY and CDR2 SVGAGI. This CDR3 is 14 amino acids long. V was shortened by 6 bases and J by 1 base, with 7 bases between the two germline ends. The chain's CDR3 is CASRQSSGANVLTF. CDR3 in DNA: TGTGCCAGCAGGCAGAGTTCTGGGGCCAACGTCCTGACTTTC.

This clonotype was seen at least ten times. The rearrangement joins TRBV6-5 to TRBJ2-5; possible D gene TRBD1, 5 bases. Germline CDR1 and CDR2: MNHEY and SVGAGI. The V and J ends lost 0 bases and 7 bases respectively, with 12 bases between them. This CDR3 comprises 14 residues. The CDR3 reads CASSYSLQGGTQYF. The DNA of the CDR3 is TGTGCCAGCAGTTACTCCCTTCAGGGTGGGACCCAGTACTTC.

V usage is TRBV11-1 and J usage is TRBJ1-4; D possibly corresponds to TRBD1 (6 bases). Germline V gene lookup returns CDR1 SGHAT and CDR2 FQDESV (reference sequence). The CDR3 contains 18 residues. Between the trimmed V and J ends, which lost 1 base and 5 bases, there was a span of 20 bases. The CDR3 reads CASSLVNTARGKNEKLFF. The DNA for the CDR3 is TGTGCCAGCAGCTTAGTCAACACTGCGAGGGGGAAGAATGAAAAACTGTTTTTT.